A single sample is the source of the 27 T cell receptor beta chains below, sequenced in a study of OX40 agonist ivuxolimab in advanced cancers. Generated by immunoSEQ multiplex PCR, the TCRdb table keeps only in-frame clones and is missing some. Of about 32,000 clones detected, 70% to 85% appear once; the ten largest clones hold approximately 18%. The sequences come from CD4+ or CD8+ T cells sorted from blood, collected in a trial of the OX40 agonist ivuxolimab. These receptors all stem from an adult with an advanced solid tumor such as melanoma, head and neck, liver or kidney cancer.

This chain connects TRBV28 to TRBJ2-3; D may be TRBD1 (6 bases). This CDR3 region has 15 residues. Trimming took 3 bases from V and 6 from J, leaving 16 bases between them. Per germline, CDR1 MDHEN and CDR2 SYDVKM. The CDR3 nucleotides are TGTGCCAGCAGTTTGACAGGAACCCCGCGGGATACGCAGTATTTT. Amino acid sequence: CASSLTGTPRDTQYF.

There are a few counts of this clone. The CDR3 sequence: CASSLSGTSGLNTGELFF. The CDR3 DNA follows: TGTGCCAGCAGCCTATCCGGGACTAGCGGCCTCAACACCGGGGAGCTGTTTTTT. The V gene is TRBV7-9, the J gene TRBJ2-2, with 11 positions matching TRBD2. The junction had 10 bases not matched to a gene; V was cut back by 5 bases and J by 2 bases. This CDR3 is 18 amino acids long. The germline gives CDR1 SEHNR, CDR2 FQNEAQ (reference sequence).

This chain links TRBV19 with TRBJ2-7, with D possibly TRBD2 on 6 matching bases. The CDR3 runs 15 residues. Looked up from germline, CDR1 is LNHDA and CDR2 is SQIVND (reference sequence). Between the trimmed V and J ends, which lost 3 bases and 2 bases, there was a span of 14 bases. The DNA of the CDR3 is TGTGCCAGTAGTATTGGGACTCCTACAACCTACGAGCAGTACTTC. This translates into CASSIGTPTTYEQYF.

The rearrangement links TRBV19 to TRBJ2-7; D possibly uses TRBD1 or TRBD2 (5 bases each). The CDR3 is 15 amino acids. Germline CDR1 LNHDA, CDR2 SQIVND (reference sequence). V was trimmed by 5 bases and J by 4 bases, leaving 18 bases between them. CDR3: CASSLGTPSLYEQYF. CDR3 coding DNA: TGTGCCAGTAGTCTCGGGACCCCGTCCTTATACGAGCAGTACTTC.

Written as DNA, the CDR3 is TGTGCCAGCAGCTTCATCCTTAGGGGTGGTGAGCAGTTCTTC. Translation: CASSFILRGGEQFF. V usage is TRBV11-3 and J usage is TRBJ2-1, with D tentatively TRBD1 (5 bases). The CDR3 covers 14 residues. Germline assignment: CDR1 SGHNT and CDR2 YENEEA. V was clipped by 3 bases and J by 9 bases, with 15 bases between them.

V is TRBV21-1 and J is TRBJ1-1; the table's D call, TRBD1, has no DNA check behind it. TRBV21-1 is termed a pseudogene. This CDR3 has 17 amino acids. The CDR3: CASSPRWTGQMNTEAFF. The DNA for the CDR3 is TGTGCCAGCAGCCCGCGTTGGACAGGGCAAATGAACACTGAAGCTTTCTTT.

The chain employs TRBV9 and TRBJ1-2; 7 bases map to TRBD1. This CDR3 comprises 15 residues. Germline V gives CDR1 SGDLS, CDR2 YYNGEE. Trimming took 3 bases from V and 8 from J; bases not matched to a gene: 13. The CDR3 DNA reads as TGTGCCAGCAGCGCCCCGACAGGGAGGCTGGGGGGCTACACCTTC. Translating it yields CASSAPTGRLGGYTF.

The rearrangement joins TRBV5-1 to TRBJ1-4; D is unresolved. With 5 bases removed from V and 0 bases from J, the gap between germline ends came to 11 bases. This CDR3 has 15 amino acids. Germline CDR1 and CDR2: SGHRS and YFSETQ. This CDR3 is CASSGRDATNEKLFF. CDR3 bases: TGCGCCAGCAGTGGCCGCGATGCAACTAATGAAAAACTGTTTTTT. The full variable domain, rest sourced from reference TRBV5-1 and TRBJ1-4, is KAGVTQTPRYLIKTRGQQVTLSCSPISGHRSVSWYQQTPGQGLQFLFEYFSETQRNKGNFPGRFSGRQFSNSRSEMNVSTLELGDSALYLCASSGRDATNEKLFFGSGTQLSVL.

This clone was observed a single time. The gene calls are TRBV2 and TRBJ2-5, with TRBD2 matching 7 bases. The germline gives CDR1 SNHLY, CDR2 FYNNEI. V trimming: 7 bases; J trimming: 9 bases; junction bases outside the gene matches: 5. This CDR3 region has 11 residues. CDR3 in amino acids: CASIIRGAQYF. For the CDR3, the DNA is TGTGCCAGCATCATTCGGGGGGCCCAGTACTTC.

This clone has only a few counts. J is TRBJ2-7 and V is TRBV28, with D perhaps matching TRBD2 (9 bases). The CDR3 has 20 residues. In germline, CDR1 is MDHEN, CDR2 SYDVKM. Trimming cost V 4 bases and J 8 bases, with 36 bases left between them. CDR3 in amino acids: CASSSPINRGGDSGRFQQYF. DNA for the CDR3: TGTGCCAGCAGTTCCCCAATCAACAGGGGGGGAGACAGCGGGAGGTTTCAGCAGTACTTC.

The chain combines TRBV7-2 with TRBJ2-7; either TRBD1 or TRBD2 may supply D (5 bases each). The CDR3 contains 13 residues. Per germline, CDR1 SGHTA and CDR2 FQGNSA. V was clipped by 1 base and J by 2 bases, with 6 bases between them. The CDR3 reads CASSLGGTYEQYF. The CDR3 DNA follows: TGTGCCAGCAGCTTAGGGGGGACCTACGAGCAGTACTTC.

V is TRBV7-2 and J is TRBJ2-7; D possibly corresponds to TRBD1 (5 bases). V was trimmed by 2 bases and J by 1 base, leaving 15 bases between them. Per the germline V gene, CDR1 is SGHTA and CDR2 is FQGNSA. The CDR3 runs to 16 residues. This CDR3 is CASSLNSGHKSYEQYF. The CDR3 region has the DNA TGTGCCAGCAGCTTAAACTCAGGACACAAGTCCTACGAGCAGTACTTC. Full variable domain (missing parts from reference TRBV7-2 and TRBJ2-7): GAGVSQSPSNKVTEKGKDVELRCDPISGHTALYWYRQSLGQGLEFLIYFQGNSAPDKSGLPSDRFSAERTGGSVSTLTIQRTQQEDSAVYLCASSLNSGHKSYEQYFGPGTRLTVT.

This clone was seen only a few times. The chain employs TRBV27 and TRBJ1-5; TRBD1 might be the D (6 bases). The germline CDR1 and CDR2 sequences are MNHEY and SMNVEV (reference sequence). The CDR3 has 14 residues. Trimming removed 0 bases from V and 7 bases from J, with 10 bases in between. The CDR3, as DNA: TGTGCCAGCAGTTTATCGGGCAGGGGCCAGCCCCAGCATTTT. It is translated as CASSLSGRGQPQHF.

The CDR3 reads CASSPDGYTYEQYF. For the CDR3, the DNA is TGTGCCAGCAGCCCGGACGGCTACACCTACGAGCAGTACTTC. This chain connects TRBV5-5 to TRBJ2-7; D unresolved. The CDR3 totals 14 residues. Germline loops: CDR1 SGHKS, CDR2 YYEKEE (reference sequence). Trimming took off 4 bases at V and 2 bases at J, with 13 bases between the two ends. Full variable domain (outside the CDR3, taken from reference TRBV5-5 and TRBJ2-7): DAGVTQSPTHLIKTRGQQVTLRCSPISGHKSVSWYQQVLGQGPQFIFQYYEKEERGRGNFPDRFSARQFPNYSSELNVNALLLGDSALYLCASSPDGYTYEQYFGPGTRLTVT.

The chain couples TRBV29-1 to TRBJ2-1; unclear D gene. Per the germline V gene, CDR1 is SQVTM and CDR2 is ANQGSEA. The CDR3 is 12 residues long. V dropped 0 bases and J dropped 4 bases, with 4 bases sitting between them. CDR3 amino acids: CSVEDNYNEQFF. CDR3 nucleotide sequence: TGCAGCGTTGAAGACAATTACAATGAGCAGTTCTTC.

CDR3 sequence reads: CASRAGQGINYGYTF. The DNA for the CDR3 is TGTGCCAGCAGAGCCGGACAGGGTATTAACTATGGCTACACCTTC. This chain joins TRBV6-1 and TRBJ1-2; 8 bases line up with TRBD1. This CDR3 has 15 amino acids. The V gene end was trimmed by 6 bases and the J gene end by 1 base; junction bases not matched to a gene: 7. The germline CDR1 and CDR2 sequences are MNHNS and SASEGT.

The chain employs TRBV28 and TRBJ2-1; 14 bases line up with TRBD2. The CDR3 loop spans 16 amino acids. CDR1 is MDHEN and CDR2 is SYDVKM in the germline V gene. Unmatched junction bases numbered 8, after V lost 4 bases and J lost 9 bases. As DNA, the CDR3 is TGTGCCAGCAGTTCCCCGACTAGCGGGGGGGCATTTGAGCAGTTCTTC. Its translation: CASSSPTSGGAFEQFF.

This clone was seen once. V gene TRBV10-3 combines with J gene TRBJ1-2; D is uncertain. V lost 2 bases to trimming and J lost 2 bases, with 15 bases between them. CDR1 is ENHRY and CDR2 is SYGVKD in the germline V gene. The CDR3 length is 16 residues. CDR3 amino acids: CAISEPTWAKNYGYTF. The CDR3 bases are TGTGCCATCAGTGAGCCTACTTGGGCAAAAAACTATGGCTACACCTTC.

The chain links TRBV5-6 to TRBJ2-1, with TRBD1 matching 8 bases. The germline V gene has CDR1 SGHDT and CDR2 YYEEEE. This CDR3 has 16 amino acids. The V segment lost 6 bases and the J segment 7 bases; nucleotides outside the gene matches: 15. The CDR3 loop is CASTLAGGLTKNEQFF. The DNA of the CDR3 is TGTGCCAGCACCCTAGCAGGGGGCCTCACCAAAAATGAGCAGTTCTTC. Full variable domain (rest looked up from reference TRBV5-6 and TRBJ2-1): DAGVTQSPTHLIKTRGQQVTLRCSPKSGHDTVSWYQQALGQGPQFIFQYYEEEERQRGNFPDRFSGHQFPNYSSELNVNALLLGDSALYLCASTLAGGLTKNEQFFGPGTRLTVL.

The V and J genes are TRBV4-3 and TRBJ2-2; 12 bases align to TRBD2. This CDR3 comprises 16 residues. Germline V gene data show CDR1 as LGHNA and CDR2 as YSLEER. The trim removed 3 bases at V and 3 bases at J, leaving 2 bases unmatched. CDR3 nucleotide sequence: TGCGCCAGCAGCCAGCTAGCGGGGGGGTACACCGGGGAGCTGTTTTTT. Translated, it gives CASSQLAGGYTGELFF.

The CDR3 DNA reads as TGTGCCAGTAGAGGACAGGGCACTGAAGCTTTCTTT. Translated: CASRGQGTEAFF. The rearrangement links TRBV19 to TRBJ1-1; 8 positions agree with TRBD1. This CDR3 region has 12 residues. The germline gives CDR1 LNHDA, CDR2 SQIVND (reference sequence). Trimming removed 6 bases from V and 4 bases from J; junction bases left unmatched: 1.

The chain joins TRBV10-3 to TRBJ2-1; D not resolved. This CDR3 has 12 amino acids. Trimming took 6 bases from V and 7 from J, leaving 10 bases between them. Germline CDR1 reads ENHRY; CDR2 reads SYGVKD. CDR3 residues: CAIRGLLNEQFF. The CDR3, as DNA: TGTGCCATCAGGGGTCTCTTGAATGAGCAGTTCTTC.

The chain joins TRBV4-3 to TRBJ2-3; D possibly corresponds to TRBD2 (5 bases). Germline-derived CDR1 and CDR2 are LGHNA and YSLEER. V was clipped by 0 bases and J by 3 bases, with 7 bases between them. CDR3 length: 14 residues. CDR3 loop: CASSQDSVTDTQYF. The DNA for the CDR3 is TGCGCCAGCAGCCAAGATAGCGTGACAGATACGCAGTATTTT.

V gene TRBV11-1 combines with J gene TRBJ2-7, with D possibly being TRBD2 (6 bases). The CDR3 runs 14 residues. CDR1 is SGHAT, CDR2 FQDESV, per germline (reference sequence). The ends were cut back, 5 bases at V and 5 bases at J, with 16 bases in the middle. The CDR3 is CASSPGLLWDEQYF. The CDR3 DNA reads TGTGCCAGCAGCCCGGGACTGCTCTGGGACGAGCAGTACTTC. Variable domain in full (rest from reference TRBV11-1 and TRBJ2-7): EAEVAQSPRYKITEKSQAVAFWCDPISGHATLYWYRQILGQGPELLVQFQDESVVDDSQLPKDRFSAERLKGVDSTLKIQPAELGDSAMYLCASSPGLLWDEQYFGPGTRLTVT.

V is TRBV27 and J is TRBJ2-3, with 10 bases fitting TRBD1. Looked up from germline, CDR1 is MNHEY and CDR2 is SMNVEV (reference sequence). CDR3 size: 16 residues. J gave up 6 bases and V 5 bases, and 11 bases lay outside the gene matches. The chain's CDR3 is CASSTSAGTGVDTQYF. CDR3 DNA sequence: TGTGCCAGCAGTACGAGTGCCGGGACAGGGGTGGATACGCAGTATTTT.

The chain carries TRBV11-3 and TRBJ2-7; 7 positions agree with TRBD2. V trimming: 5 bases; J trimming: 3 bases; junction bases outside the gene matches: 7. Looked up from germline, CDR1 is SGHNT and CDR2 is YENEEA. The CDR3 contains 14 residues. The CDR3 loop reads CASSLAANGYEQYF. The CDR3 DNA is TGTGCCAGCAGCCTAGCGGCGAACGGCTACGAGCAGTACTTC.

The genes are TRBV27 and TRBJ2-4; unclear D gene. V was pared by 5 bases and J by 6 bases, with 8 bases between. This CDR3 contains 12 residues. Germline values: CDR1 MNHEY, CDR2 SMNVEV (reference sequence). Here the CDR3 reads CASSDQTNIQYF. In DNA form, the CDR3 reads TGTGCCAGCAGTGACCAGACAAACATTCAGTACTTC.